The subject of this entry is one TCR beta chain. The antigen remains unidentified. Germline and junction disagree at one end, which may indicate a read error. MiXCR was run by TCRdb on the 5' RACE reads, yielding one entry per CDR3 protein. This table holds about 210,000 distinct CDR3 sequences, approximately 10% found once. This sample is part of a study of T-cell memory formation after mild COVID-19. The CDR3 totals 13 residues. Looked up from germline, CDR1 is SGHRS and CDR2 is YFSETQ. Findings of the study overall: CD8+ contracting clones occupied EMRA, while CD4+ ones occupied mainly CM and EM. Among clones contracting day 15 to 85, CD4/CD8 was balanced, whereas later expanders leaned CD4+.

The sequenced sample was PBMCs or a T cell subset sorted from them (not recorded which). This chain joins TRBV5-1 and TRBJ2-4, with D possibly TRBD1 on 6 matching bases. This TCR was sampled from a man younger than 35 who had mild COVID-19 (a few samples of this study predate the infection). Cell type and time point are not known. CDR3 in DNA: TGCACCAGCAGCTTGGAACAGGGCAGCATTCAGTACTTC. Its translation is CTSSLEQGSIQYF.